The sample holds a few counts of the clone carrying this T cell receptor beta chain. From the RT-PCR reads, TCRdb called clonotypes with MiXCR, one entry per CDR3 protein. The sample has more than 450,000 distinct CDR3 sequences, around 11% seen once; the top ten hold 11%. This record comes from a study of response to subunit inactivated influenza vaccine. This sample also belongs to another study, concerning T cells expressing NK-cell markers. That paper notes: Scientists made TCR beta cDNA using 5'RACE template switching with UMIs. Sorting was restricted to alpha-beta TCR T cells by an anti-gamma-delta TCR antibody in several experiments. Top CD8+ clonotypes included the dominant CD3+CD56+NKG2C+ clonotypes in roughly six donors. Specificity for HCMV among expanded NKG2C+ T cell clones was not established.

The source of this sequence is a man between 50 and 59 years old who received an inactivated influenza vaccine. The material was PBMCs from blood, obtained on the day of vaccination.

CDR3 bases: TGTGCCTGGAGTTCGGGTTTTAACACTGAAGCTTTCTTT. Its protein product is CAWSSGFNTEAFF. V is TRBV30 and J is TRBJ1-1, with D uncertain. Deletions cut 2 bases from V and 2 bases from J, with 9 bases between. Germline V gives CDR1 GTSNPN, CDR2 SVGIG (reference sequence). The CDR3 consists of 13 residues.